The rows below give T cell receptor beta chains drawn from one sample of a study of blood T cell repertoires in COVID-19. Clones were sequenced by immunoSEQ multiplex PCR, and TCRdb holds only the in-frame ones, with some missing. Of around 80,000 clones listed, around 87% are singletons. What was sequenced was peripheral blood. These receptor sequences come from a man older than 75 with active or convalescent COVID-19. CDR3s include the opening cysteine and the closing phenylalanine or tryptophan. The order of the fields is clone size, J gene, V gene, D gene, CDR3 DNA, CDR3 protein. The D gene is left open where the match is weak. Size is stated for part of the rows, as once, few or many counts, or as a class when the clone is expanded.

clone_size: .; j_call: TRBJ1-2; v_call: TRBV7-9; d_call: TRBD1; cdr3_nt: TGTGCCAGCAGCTTAGTGCAGGGGGTGGACTATGGCTACACCTTC; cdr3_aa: CASSLVQGVDYGYTF
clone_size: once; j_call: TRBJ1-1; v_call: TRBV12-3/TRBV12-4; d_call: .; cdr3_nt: TGTGCCAGCAGTTTAGAAGTGGCAGTAGAAGCTTTCTTT; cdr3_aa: CASSLEVAVEAFF
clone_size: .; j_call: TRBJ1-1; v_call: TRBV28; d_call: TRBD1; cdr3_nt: TGTGCCAGCAGTTTCTCCGGGACAGGGCGTTTTGAAGCTTTCTTT; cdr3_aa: CASSFSGTGRFEAFF
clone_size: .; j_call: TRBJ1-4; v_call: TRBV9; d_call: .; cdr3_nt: TGTGCCAGCAGCGGGGGGCTTTCCCGCCGGGAAAAACTGTTTTTT; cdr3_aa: CASSGGLSRREKLFF
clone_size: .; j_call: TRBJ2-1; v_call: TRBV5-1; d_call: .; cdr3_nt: TGCGCCAGCAGCATAATCGACGGAGAATACAATGAGCAGTTCTTC; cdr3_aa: CASSIIDGEYNEQFF
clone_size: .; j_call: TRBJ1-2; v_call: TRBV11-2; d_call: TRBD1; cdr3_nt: TGTGCCAGCAGCTTAGTGGGGACAGGGGGCTATGGCTACACCTTC; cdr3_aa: CASSLVGTGGYGYTF
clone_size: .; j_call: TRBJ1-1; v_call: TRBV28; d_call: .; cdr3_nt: TGTGCCAGCAGTTTATCCTACAGGAACACTGAAGCTTTCTTT; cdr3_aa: CASSLSYRNTEAFF
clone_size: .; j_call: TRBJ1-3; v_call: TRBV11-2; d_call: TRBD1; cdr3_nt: TGTGCCAGCAGCCCTCGAGGGGTACAGGGGCCTGGAAACACCATATATTTT; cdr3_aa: CASSPRGVQGPGNTIYF
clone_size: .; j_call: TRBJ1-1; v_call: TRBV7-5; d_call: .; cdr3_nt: TGTGTCAGAAGCCCTGGCGGGGCAGCAATCATGAACACTGAAGCTTTCTTT; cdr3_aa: CVRSPGGAAIMNTEAFF
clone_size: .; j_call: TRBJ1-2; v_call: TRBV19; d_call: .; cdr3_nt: TGTGCCAGTAGTCTTCGGACAGCGCCGTTATATGGCTACACCTTC; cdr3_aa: CASSLRTAPLYGYTF
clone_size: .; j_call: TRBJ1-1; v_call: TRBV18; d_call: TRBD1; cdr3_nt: TGTGCCAGCTCACCCGAGGGGGCTTTTACTGAAGCTTTCTTT; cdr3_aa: CASSPEGAFTEAFF
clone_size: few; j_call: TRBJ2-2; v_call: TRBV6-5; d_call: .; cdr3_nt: TGTGCCAGCAGTTACGACAGCCCGCGCACCGGGGAGCTGTTTTTT; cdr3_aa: CASSYDSPRTGELFF
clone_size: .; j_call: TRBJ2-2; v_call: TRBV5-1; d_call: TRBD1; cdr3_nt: TGCGCCAGCAGCTTAGGGGACAGACTCACCGGGGAGCTGTTTTTT; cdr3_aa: CASSLGDRLTGELFF
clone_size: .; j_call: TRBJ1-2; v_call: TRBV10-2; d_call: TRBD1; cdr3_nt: TGCGCCAGCAGTACAACAACCAGGGGGCGAGGGAGAGAGGGCTACACCTTC; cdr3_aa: CASSTTTRGRGREGYTF
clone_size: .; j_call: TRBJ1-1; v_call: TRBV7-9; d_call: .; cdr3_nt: TGTGCCAGCAGCCCCGGGAGGAACACTGAAGCTTTCTTT; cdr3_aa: CASSPGRNTEAFF
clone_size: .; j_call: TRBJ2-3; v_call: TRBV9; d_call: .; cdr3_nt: TGTGCCAGCAGCGTAGCTACAGATACGCAGTATTTT; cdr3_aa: CASSVATDTQYF
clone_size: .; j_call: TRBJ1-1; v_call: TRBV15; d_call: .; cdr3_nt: TGTGCCACCAGTCAGGAATCTGTAAACAGTGAAGCTTTCTTT; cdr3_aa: CATSQESVNSEAFF
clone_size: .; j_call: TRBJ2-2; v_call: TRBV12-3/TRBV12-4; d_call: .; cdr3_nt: TGTGCCTGGGGAGCGGAATACACCGGGGAGCTGTTTTTT; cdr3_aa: CAWGAEYTGELFF
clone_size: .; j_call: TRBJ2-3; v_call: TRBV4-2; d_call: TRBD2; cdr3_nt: TGTGCCAGCAGCCAAGGTAGCGGGGACACAGATACGCAGTATTTT; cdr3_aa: CASSQGSGDTDTQYF
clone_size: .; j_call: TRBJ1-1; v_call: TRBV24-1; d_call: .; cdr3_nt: TGTGCCACCAGTGATGAGGGGGATAGTACTGAAGCTTTCTTT; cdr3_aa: CATSDEGDSTEAFF
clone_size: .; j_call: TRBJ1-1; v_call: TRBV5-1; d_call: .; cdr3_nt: TGCGCCAGCAGCTCACAGGGCTCAAAGAACACTGAAGCTTTCTTT; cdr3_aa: CASSSQGSKNTEAFF
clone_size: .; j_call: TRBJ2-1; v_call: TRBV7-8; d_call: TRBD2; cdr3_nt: TGTGCCAGCAGCCCTCGGGGGGGGCCTGCCTACAATGAGCAGTTCTTC; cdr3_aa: CASSPRGGPAYNEQFF
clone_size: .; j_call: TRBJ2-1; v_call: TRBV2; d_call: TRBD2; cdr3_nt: TGTGCCAGCAGTAGGACTAGCGGGTCCTACAATGAGCAGTTCTTC; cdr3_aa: CASSRTSGSYNEQFF
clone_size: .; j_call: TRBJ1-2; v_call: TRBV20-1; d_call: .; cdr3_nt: TGCAGTGCTAGTGAATGGCAGGGGAAGGGCTACACCTTC; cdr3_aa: CSASEWQGKGYTF
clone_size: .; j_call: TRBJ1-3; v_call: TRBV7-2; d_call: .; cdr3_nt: TGTGCCAGCAGCCCCCAGGTAGGGGTCTCTGGAAACACCATATATTTT; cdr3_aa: CASSPQVGVSGNTIYF
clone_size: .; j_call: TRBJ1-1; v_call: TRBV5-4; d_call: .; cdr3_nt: TGTGCCAGCAGCTTGGTGGGGCAGGCGAACACTGAAGCTTTCTTT; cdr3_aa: CASSLVGQANTEAFF
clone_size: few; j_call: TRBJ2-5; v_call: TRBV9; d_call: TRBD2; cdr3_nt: TGTGCCAGCAGCGTAGGCGGGGGGGAGACCCAGTACTTC; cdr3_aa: CASSVGGGETQYF
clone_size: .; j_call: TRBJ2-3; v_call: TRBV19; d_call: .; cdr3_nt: TGTGCCAGTAGCCTGGGAGTCCCAGATACGCAGTATTTT; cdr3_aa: CASSLGVPDTQYF
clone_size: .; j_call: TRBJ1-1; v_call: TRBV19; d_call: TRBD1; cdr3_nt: TGTGCCAGTAGTCCCGAAACAGGGGAGCACACTGAAGCTTTCTTT; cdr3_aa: CASSPETGEHTEAFF
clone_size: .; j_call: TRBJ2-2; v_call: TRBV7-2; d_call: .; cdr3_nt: TGTGCCAGCAGCTTATCTACCGGGGAGCTGTTTTTT; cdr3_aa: CASSLSTGELFF
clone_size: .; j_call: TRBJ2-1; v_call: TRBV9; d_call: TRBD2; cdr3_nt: TGTGCCAGCAGCGTAGGGGAGGGGTGGTACAATGAGCAGTTCTTC; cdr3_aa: CASSVGEGWYNEQFF
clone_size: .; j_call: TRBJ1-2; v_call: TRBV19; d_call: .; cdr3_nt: TGTGCCAGTAGTCCCAGGACAGAAACCTATGGCTACACCTTC; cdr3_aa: CASSPRTETYGYTF
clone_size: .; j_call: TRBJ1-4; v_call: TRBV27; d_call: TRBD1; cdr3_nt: TGTGCCAGCGGAACGACAGGGTTTTTTATGCCAACTAATGAAAAACTGTTTTTT; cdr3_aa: CASGTTGFFMPTNEKLFF
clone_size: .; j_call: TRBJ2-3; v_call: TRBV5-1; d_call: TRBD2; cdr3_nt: TGCGCCAGCAGCAGACTAGCGGAGACAGATACGCAGTATTTT; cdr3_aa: CASSRLAETDTQYF
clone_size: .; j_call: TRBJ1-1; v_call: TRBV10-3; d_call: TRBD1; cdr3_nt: TGTGCCACCCGGACAGGGGGTTTGCCTGAAGCTTTCTTT; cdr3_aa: CATRTGGLPEAFF
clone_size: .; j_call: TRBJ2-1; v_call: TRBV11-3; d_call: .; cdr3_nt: TGTGCCAGCAGCTTAAACAGATACAATGAGCAGTTCTTC; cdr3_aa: CASSLNRYNEQFF
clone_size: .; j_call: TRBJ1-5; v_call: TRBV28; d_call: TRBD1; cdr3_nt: TGTGCCAGCAGCTCTGGGACAGGGGGCGGGCAGCCCCAGCATTTT; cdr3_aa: CASSSGTGGGQPQHF
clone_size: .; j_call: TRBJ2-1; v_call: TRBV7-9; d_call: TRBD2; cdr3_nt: TGTGCCAGCAGCCTGTATAGCGGGAGCTCCTACAATGAGCAGTTCTTC; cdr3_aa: CASSLYSGSSYNEQFF
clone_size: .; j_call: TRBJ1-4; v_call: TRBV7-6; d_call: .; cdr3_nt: TGTGCCAGCAGTACGACGCGGGGGACGGAAAAACTGTTTTTT; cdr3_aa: CASSTTRGTEKLFF
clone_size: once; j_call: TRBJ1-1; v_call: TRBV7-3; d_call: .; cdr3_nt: TGTGCCAGCAGCCAACAGGTGGTCACTGAAGCTTTCTTT; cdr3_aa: CASSQQVVTEAFF
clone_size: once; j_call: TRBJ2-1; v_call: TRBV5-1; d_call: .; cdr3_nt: TGCGCCAGCAGCTTGGCGTCTGGCAGTGAGCAGTTCTTC; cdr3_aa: CASSLASGSEQFF
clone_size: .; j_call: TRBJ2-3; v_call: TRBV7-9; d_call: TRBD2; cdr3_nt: TGTGCCAGCAGCTTTCAAGGCGGGAGAACAGATACGCAGTATTTT; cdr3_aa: CASSFQGGRTDTQYF
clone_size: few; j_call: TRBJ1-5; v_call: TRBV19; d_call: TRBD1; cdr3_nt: TGTGCCAGTACACAGGGGAGACTTCGCAATCAGCCCCAGCATTTT; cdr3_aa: CASTQGRLRNQPQHF
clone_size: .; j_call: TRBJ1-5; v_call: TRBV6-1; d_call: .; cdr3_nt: TGTGCCAGCAGTGAAAAAACCCCCCCCGGGTATAGCAATCAGCCCCAGCATTTT; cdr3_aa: CASSEKTPPGYSNQPQHF
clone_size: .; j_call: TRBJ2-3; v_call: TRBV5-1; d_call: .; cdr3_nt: TGCGCCAGCAGCTTGGACGGGACACCCAGCACAGATACGCAGTATTTT; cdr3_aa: CASSLDGTPSTDTQYF
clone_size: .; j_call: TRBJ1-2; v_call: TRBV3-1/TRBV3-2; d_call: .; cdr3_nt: TGTGCCAGCAGCCAAGTGAGGGCGAGGGTTGGGTATGGCTACACCTTC; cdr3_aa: CASSQVRARVGYGYTF
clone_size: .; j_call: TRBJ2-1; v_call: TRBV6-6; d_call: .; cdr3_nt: TGTGCCAGCAGTTACCTTGGCGGCAACTACAATGAGCAGTTCTTC; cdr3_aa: CASSYLGGNYNEQFF
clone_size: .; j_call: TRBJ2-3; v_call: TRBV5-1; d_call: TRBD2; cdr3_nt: TGCGCCAGCAGCTTGGGGCGGACTAGCGGAGGGACAGATACGCAGTATTTT; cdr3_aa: CASSLGRTSGGTDTQYF
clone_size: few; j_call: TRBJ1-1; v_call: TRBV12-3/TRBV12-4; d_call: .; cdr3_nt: TGTGCCAGCAGTTTAACCCGGGGGGCTGAAGCTTTCTTT; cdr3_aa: CASSLTRGAEAFF
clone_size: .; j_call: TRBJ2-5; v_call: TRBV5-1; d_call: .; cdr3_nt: TGCGCCAGCACCCCCTACGGGAGTGGCGAGACCCAGTACTTC; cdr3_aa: CASTPYGSGETQYF
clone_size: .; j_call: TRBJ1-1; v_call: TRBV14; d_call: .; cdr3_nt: TGTGCCAGCAGCCGCCTCGGGGTTCCGTTGGGGAGCACTGAAGCTTTCTTT; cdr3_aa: CASSRLGVPLGSTEAFF
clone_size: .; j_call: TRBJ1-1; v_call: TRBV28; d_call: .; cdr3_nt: TGTGCCAGCGGATCAGGGCAGTACACTGAAGCTTTCTTT; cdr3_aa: CASGSGQYTEAFF
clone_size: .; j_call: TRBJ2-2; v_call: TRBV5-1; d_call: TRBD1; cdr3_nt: TGCGCCAGCAGCTTGGGGGACAGGGGGAACACCGGGGAGCTGTTTTTT; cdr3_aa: CASSLGDRGNTGELFF